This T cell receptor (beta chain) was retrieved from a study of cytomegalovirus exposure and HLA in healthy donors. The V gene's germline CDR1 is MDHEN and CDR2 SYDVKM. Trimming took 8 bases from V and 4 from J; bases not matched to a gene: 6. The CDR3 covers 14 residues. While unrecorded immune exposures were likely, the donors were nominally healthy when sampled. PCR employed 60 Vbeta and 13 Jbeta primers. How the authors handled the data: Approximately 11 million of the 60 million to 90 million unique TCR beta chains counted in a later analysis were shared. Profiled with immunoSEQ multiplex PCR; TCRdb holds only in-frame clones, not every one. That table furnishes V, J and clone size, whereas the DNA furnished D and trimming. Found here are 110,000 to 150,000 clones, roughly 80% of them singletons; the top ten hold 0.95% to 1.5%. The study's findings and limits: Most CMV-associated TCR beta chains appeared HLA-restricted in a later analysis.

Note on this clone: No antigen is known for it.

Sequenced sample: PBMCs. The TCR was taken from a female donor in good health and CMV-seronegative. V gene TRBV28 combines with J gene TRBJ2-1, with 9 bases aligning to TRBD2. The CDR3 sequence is CASGPSGDYNEQFF. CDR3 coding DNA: TGTGCCAGCGGACCTAGCGGGGATTACAATGAGCAGTTCTTC.